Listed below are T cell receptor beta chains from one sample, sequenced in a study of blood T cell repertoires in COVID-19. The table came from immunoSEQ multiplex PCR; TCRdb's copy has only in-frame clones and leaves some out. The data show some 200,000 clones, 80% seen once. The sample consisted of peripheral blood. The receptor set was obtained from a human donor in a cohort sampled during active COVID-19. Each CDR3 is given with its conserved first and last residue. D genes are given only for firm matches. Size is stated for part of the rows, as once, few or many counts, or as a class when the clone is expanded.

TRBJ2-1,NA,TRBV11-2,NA,TGTGCCAGCAGCCGGGGACTGAGGGGCTCCTACAATGAGCAGTTCTTC,CASSRGLRGSYNEQFF
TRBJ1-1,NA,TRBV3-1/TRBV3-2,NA,TGTGCCAGCAGCCAAGGCAACATCTACACTGAAGCTTTCTTT,CASSQGNIYTEAFF
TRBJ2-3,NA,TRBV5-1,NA,TGCGCCAGCAGCGGGCCTTTTAGCACAGATACGCAGTATTTT,CASSGPFSTDTQYF
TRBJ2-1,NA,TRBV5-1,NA,TGCGCCAGCAGCTTACAGAATGAGCAGTTCTTC,CASSLQNEQFF
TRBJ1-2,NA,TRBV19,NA,TGTGCCAGTAGGCATGACAGATTATCTAACTATGGCTACACCTTC,CASRHDRLSNYGYTF
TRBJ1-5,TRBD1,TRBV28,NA,TGTGCCAGCAGTTCCGGACAGGACAATCATCCCCAGCATTTT,CASSSGQDNHPQHF
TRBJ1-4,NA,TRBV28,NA,TGTGCCAGCAGTTACAGACCCCGAGGGGAAAAACTGTTTTTT,CASSYRPRGEKLFF
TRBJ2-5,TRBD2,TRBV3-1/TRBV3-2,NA,TGTGCCAGCAGACCTAGCGGGGGAAACACCCAAGAGACCCAGTACTTC,CASRPSGGNTQETQYF
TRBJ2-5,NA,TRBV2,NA,TGTGCCAGCAGCTTCGGGGTCCTCCAAGAGACCCAGTACTTC,CASSFGVLQETQYF
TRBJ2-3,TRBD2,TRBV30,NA,TGTGCCTGGAGTGTACTAGCGGGGGGGTCGGATACGCAGTATTTT,CAWSVLAGGSDTQYF
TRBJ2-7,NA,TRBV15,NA,TGTGCCACCAGCAGAGATTCGGCTAGCTCCCTTGGCGAGCAGTACTTC,CATSRDSASSLGEQYF
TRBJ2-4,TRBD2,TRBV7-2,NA,TGTGCCAGCAGCCTCAGCCCGGGACTAGGGGGAAACATTCAGTACTTC,CASSLSPGLGGNIQYF
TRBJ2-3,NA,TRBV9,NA,TGTGCCAGCAGCTTTAGACTGGGAGATACGCAGTATTTT,CASSFRLGDTQYF
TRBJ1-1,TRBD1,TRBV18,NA,TGTGCCAGCTCACCATGGACAGGGATGAACACTGAAGCTTTCTTT,CASSPWTGMNTEAFF
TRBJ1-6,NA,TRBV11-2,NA,TGTGCCAGCAGCTTATCAGGGAAATCACCCCTCCACTTT,CASSLSGKSPLHF
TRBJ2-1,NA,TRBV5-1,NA,TGCGCCAGCAGCTCTCGCGATTTTAGTAGTGAGCAGTTCTTC,CASSSRDFSSEQFF
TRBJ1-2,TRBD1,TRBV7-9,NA,TGTGCCAGCAGCGTCGGACAGGCAAATGGCTACACCTTC,CASSVGQANGYTF
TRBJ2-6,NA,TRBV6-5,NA,TGTGCTAAGGAAGAGGGCCTCTCTGGGGCCAACGTCCTGACTTTC,CAKEEGLSGANVLTF
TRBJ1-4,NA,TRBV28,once,TGTGCCAGCAACGCCGGGGGGACGAATGAAAAACTGTTTTTT,CASNAGGTNEKLFF
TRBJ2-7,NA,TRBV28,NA,TGTGCCAGCAGTACAAGAAACAGGGCGGCGTACTTC,CASSTRNRAAYF
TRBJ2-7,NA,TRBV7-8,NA,TGTGCCAGCAGCGCCCCGGACAGATCATTCACGGAGCAGTACTTC,CASSAPDRSFTEQYF
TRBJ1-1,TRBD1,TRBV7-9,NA,TGTGCCAGCAGCTCTAGGACAGGGGGGTTTACTGAAGCTTTCTTT,CASSSRTGGFTEAFF
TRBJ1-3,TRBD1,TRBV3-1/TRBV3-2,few,TGTGCCAGCTCACTTGGGGACAGCCGGGGAAACACCATATATTTT,CASSLGDSRGNTIYF
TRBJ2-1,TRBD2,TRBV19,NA,TGTGCCAGTGTTTCAGCGGGAGAGGTCAATGAGCAGTTCTTC,CASVSAGEVNEQFF
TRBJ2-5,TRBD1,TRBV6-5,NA,TGTGCCAGCAGCAGGGGGCCCGAGACCCAGTACTTC,CASSRGPETQYF
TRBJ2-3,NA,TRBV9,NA,TGTGCCAGCAGCGTAGCCGGGTCTTTCGATACGCAGTATTTT,CASSVAGSFDTQYF
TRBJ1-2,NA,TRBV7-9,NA,TGTGCCAGCAGCCCGCGGACAGATGGCTACACCTTC,CASSPRTDGYTF
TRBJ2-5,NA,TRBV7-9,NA,TGTGCCAGCAGCTTAGTTACAGCTCAAGAGACCCAGTACTTC,CASSLVTAQETQYF
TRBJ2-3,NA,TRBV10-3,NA,TGTGCCATAGAGGGGGTAAGCACAGATACGCAGTATTTT,CAIEGVSTDTQYF
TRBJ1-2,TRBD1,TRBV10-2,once,TGCGCCAGCAGCCGTCAGGGGGACCTCTATGGCTACACCTTC,CASSRQGDLYGYTF
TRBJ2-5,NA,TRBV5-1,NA,TGCGCCAGCAGCTTGGGTGGAGCCCGGGAGACCCAGTACTTC,CASSLGGARETQYF
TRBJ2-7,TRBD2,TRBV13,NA,TGTGCCAGCAGCCCAAGTCAAGCGGGAGCCTACGAGCAGTACTTC,CASSPSQAGAYEQYF
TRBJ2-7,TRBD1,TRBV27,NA,TGTGCCAGCAGCAGCCGGAAGACAGGGTCCTACGAGCAGTACTTC,CASSSRKTGSYEQYF